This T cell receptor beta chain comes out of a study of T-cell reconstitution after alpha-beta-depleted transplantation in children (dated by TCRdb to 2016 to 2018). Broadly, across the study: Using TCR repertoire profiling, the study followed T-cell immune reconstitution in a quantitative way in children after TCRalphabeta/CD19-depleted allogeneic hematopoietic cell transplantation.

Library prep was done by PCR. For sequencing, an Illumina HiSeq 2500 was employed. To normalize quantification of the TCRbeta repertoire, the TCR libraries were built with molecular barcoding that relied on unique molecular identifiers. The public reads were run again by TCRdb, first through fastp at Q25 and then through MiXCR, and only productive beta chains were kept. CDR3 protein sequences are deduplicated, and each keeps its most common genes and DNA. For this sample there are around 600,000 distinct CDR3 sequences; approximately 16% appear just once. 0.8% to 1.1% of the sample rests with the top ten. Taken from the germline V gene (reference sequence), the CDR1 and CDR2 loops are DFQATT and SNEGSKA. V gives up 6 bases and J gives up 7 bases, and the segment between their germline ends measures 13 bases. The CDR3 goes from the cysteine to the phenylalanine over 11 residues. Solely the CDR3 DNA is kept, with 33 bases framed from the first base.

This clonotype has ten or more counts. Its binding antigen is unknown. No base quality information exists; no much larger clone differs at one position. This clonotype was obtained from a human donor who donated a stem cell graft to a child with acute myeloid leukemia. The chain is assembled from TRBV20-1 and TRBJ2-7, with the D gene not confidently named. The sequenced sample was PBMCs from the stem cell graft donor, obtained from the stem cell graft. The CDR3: CSANLGREQYF. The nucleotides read TGCAGTGCGAACTTGGGTCGGGAGCAGTACTTC.